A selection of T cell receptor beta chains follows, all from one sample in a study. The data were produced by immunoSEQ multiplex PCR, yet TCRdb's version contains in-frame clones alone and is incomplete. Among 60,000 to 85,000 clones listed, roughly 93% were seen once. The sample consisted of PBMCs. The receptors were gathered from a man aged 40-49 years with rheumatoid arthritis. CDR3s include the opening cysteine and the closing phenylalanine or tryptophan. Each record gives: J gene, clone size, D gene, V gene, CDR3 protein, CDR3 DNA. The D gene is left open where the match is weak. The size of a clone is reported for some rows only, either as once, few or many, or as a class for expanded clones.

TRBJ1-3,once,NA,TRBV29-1,CSALGQGPGNTIYF,TGCAGCGCCCTTGGTCAGGGCCCTGGAAACACCATATATTTT
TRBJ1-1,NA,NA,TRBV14,CASSQDLGRMREAFF,TGTGCCAGCAGCCAAGATCTGGGCAGGATGAGGGAGGCTTTCTTT
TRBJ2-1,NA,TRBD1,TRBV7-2,CASSSPGQGVDEQFF,TGTGCCAGCAGCTCCCCGGGACAGGGGGTGGATGAGCAGTTCTTC
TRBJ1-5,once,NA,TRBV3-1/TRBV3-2,CASSQVGQPQHF,TGTGCCAGCAGCCAAGTCGGTCAGCCCCAGCATTTT
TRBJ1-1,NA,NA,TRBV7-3,CASSYSGGTEAFF,TGTGCCAGCAGTTATTCGGGGGGGACTGAAGCTTTCTTT
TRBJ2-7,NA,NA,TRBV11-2,CASSRTYEQYF,TGTGCCAGCAGCCGGACCTACGAGCAGTACTTC
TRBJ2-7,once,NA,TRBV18,CASSPMDRAYEQYF,TGTGCCAGCTCACCAATGGACAGAGCCTACGAGCAGTACTTC
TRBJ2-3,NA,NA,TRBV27,CASSFGRTDTQYF,TGTGCCAGCAGTTTTGGGAGGACAGATACGCAGTATTTT
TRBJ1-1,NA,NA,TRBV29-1,CSVNGLRVNTEAFF,TGCAGCGTTAACGGTTTAAGAGTGAACACTGAAGCTTTCTTT
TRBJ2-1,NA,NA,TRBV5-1,CASSPELYNEQFF,TGCGCCAGCAGCCCCGAGCTCTACAATGAGCAGTTCTTC
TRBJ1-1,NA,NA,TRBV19,CASSIRDTEAFF,TGTGCCAGTAGTATCCGGGACACTGAAGCTTTCTTT
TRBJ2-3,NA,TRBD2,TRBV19,CASIGGGRSTDTQYF,TGTGCCAGTATTGGGGGGGGACGGAGCACAGATACGCAGTATTTT
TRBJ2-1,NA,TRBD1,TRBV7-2,CASSSQGANYNEQFF,TGTGCCAGCAGCTCCCAGGGGGCTAACTACAATGAGCAGTTCTTC
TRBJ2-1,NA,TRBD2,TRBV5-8,CASSPSGGRDNEQFF,TGTGCCAGCAGCCCCAGCGGGGGGAGGGACAATGAGCAGTTCTTC
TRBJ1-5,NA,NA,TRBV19,CASTEEGGRGYTNQPQHF,TGTGCCAGTACCGAGGAGGGGGGCCGGGGATATACCAATCAGCCCCAGCATTTT
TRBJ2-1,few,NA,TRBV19,CASSASGTRLLNEQFF,TGTGCCAGTAGTGCCTCAGGGACCCGACTGTTAAATGAGCAGTTCTTC
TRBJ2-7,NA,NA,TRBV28,CASRVSYEQYF,TGTGCCAGCAGAGTATCCTACGAGCAGTACTTC
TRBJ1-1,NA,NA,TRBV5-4,CASSPRAGFMNTEAFF,TGTGCCAGCAGCCCGAGGGCAGGATTCATGAACACTGAAGCTTTCTTT
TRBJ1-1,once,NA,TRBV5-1,CASSPRGATGTEAFF,TGCGCCAGCAGCCCTCGGGGAGCCACAGGGACTGAAGCTTTCTTT
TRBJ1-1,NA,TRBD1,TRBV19,CASSTRTGGTEAFF,TGTGCCAGTAGTACACGGACAGGGGGGACTGAAGCTTTCTTT
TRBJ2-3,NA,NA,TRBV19,CASSTGTFASTDTQYF,TGTGCCAGTAGTACCGGGACTTTCGCTAGCACAGATACGCAGTATTTT
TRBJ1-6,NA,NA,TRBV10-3,CAISDLGAGSPLHF,TGTGCCATCAGTGATTTGGGGGCCGGGTCACCCCTCCACTTT
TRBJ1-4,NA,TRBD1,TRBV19,CASSRGQGRPNEKLFF,TGTGCCAGTAGCCGAGGACAGGGTCGGCCTAATGAAAAACTGTTTTTT
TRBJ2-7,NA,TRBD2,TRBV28,CASTPWGLAAYEQYF,TGTGCCAGCACCCCCTGGGGACTAGCGGCCTACGAGCAGTACTTC
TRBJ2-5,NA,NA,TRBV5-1,CASSGYQETQYF,TGCGCCAGCAGTGGGTATCAAGAGACCCAGTACTTC
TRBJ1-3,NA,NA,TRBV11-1,CASSFENSGNTIYF,TGTGCCAGCAGCTTCGAGAACTCTGGAAACACCATATATTTT
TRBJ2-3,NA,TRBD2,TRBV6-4,CASSDSGGSADTQYF,TGTGCCAGCAGTGACTCCGGCGGGAGTGCGGATACGCAGTATTTT
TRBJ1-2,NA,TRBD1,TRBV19,CASRATGAVAGYTF,TGTGCCAGTAGGGCAACAGGGGCCGTGGCCGGCTACACCTTC
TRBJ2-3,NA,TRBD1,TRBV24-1,CATSDSDRGGADTQYF,TGTGCCACCAGTGACTCGGACAGGGGGGGCGCAGATACGCAGTATTTT
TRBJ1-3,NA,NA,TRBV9,CASSDGGSGNTIYF,TGTGCCAGCAGCGATGGTGGCTCTGGAAACACCATATATTTT
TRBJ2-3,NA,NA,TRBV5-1,CASSSGSSTDTQYF,TGCGCCAGCAGCTCGGGTTCTAGCACAGATACGCAGTATTTT
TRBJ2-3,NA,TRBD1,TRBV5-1,CASSTGTASSTDTQYF,TGCGCCAGCAGCACCGGGACAGCTTCTAGCACAGATACGCAGTATTTT
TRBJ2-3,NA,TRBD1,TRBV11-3,CASSSSTGRTDTQYF,TGTGCCAGCAGCTCCTCGACAGGGCGCACAGATACGCAGTATTTT
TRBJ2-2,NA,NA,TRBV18,CASSPRGPDTGELFF,TGTGCCAGCTCACCCAGGGGCCCTGACACCGGGGAGCTGTTTTTT
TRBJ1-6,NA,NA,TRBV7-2,CASSFGGPGASPLHF,TGTGCCAGCAGCTTTGGTGGACCTGGGGCATCACCCCTCCACTTT
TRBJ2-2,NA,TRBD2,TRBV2,CASQTSGRNTGELFF,TGTGCCAGCCAAACTAGCGGGAGAAACACCGGGGAGCTGTTTTTT
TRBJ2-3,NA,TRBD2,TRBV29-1,CSVGLAGATDTQYF,TGCAGCGTAGGACTAGCGGGAGCCACAGATACGCAGTATTTT
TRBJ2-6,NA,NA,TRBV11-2,CASSTTGSPGANVLTF,TGTGCCAGCAGCACGACAGGCTCGCCGGGGGCCAACGTCCTGACTTTC
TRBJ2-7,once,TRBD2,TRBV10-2,CASSVTSVYEQYF,TGCGCCAGCAGTGTTACTAGCGTGTACGAGCAGTACTTC
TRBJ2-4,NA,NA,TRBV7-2,CASSLAGQAKNIQYF,TGTGCCAGCAGCTTAGCGGGGCAAGCCAAAAACATTCAGTACTTC
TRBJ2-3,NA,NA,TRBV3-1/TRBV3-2,CASSQELTIGDTQYF,TGTGCCAGCAGCCAAGAGCTGACTATAGGGGATACGCAGTATTTT